Given below is one TCR beta chain in context. It was cDNA, reverse transcribed from extracted RNA, that served as the sequencing template. The repertoire was sequenced with immunoSEQ multiplex PCR; TCRdb's copy has only in-frame clones and lacks some. The sample shows about 180,000 clones, around 60% of them seen only once. Germline V gives CDR1 MNHEY, CDR2 SVGAGI. This CDR3 has 15 residues. The V and J ends lost 7 bases and 4 bases respectively, with 19 bases between them. The sample belongs to a study of CD8+ T cells in alopecia areata. The genes are TRBV6-5 and TRBJ1-1; D possibly corresponds to TRBD1 (5 bases). The specimen was CD4+ T cells sorted from blood, collected at week 0. This receptor was identified in a human donor with alopecia areata. DNA for the CDR3: TGTGCCAGCAATTCGGGGCCTTACGGTGGCACTGAAGCTTTCTTT. Encoded protein: CASNSGPYGGTEAFF.